Presented here are 25 T cell receptor beta chains from one specimen sequenced in a study of cytomegalovirus exposure and HLA in healthy donors. This PCR relied on a set of 60 Vbeta primers and 13 Jbeta primers. The method was immunoSEQ multiplex PCR; TCRdb's version includes in-frame clones alone and lacks a portion of them. The sample consists of roughly 200,000 clones, around four fifths of them appearing once. Input material: PBMCs. These receptor sequences come from a woman aged 55-70 years in good health and CMV-seropositive.

The sample holds one count of this clone. This chain links TRBV6-1 with TRBJ2-7; D not resolved. V lost 7 bases and J lost 3, with 13 bases in between. Germline V gene sequence: CDR1 MNHNS, CDR2 SASEGT. The CDR3 consists of 13 residues. CDR3 in DNA: TGTGCCAGCATATTTGACACAAACTACGAGCAGTACTTC. Its protein product is CASIFDTNYEQYF.

The chain links TRBV5-1 to TRBJ2-3; D remains unclear. The ends were cut back, 2 bases at V and 4 bases at J, with 11 bases in the middle. The germline gives CDR1 SGHRS, CDR2 YFSETQ. The CDR3 loop spans 14 amino acids. The CDR3: CASSFLQDADTQYF. DNA for the CDR3: TGCGCCAGCAGCTTCCTCCAGGATGCAGATACGCAGTATTTT.

The CDR3 loop reads CASSLRGQAVYEQYF. The CDR3 nucleotides are TGTGCCAGCAGCCTACGCGGACAGGCGGTATACGAGCAGTACTTC. The V call is TRBV14, the J call TRBJ2-7; the match to TRBD1 covers 7 bases. The CDR3 totals 15 residues. CDR1 and CDR2 from the germline V gene are SGHDN and FVKESK. Trimming removed 4 bases from V and 4 bases from J; junction bases left unmatched: 10.

V is TRBV5-8 and J is TRBJ1-5; tentative D call: TRBD1 (5 bases). The CDR3 consists of 16 residues. CDR1 SGHTS and CDR2 YDEGEE come from the germline V gene. Trimming stripped 0 bases from V and 4 bases from J, with 14 bases between. The CDR3 region has the DNA TGTGCCAGCAGCTTGGTGTGGGGCAGGGAAAATCAGCCCCAGCATTTT. Amino acid sequence: CASSLVWGRENQPQHF.

The gene calls are TRBV11-1 and TRBJ1-1, with TRBD1 as a possible D gene (6 bases). This CDR3 is built from 16 residues. Germline loops: CDR1 SGHAT, CDR2 FQDESV (reference sequence). Trimming stripped 7 bases from V and 2 bases from J, with 20 bases between. The CDR3 nucleotides are TGTGCCAGCAAACCATCTACCGGACAGCGAAACACTGAAGCTTTCTTT. Translated, it gives CASKPSTGQRNTEAFF.

This chain uses TRBV5-1 with TRBJ2-3, with D perhaps matching TRBD2 (7 bases). Germline CDR1 and CDR2: SGHRS and YFSETQ. With 1 base removed from V and 2 bases from J, the gap between germline ends came to 14 bases. The length of the CDR3 is 16 residues. CDR3 bases: TGCGCCAGCAGCTTGTTCCGGCGGGGGCTCACAGATACGCAGTATTTT. It yields the protein CASSLFRRGLTDTQYF.

The chain has TRBV7-6 and TRBJ2-1; D might be TRBD1 (6 bases). Trimming pared 3 bases from V and 6 bases from J, leaving 18 bases between. CDR3 length equals 16 residues. Germline values: CDR1 SGHVS, CDR2 FNYEAQ. The CDR3 is CASSLTGFPPFNEQFF. The CDR3 DNA reads as TGTGCCAGCAGCTTGACAGGCTTTCCTCCCTTCAATGAGCAGTTCTTC.

Notes on this clone: Other DNA sequences within the sample encode an identical CDR3. The rearrangement links TRBV6-5 to TRBJ2-3, with 8 positions matching TRBD2. The J segment lost 3 bases and the V segment lost 6 bases, leaving 5 bases of the junction unmatched. The CDR3 spans 14 residues. Germline V CDR1 and CDR2: MNHEY, SVGAGI. CDR3 in DNA: TGTGCCAGCAGCGAACTAGCGGCAACAGATACGCAGTATTTT. Translation gives CASSELAATDTQYF.

This clone has just a few counts. This chain links TRBV5-1 with TRBJ1-1; 7 positions match TRBD1. V shed 2 bases, J shed 4 bases, and the junction held 5 bases outside the gene matches. CDR1 and CDR2 from the germline V gene are SGHRS and YFSETQ. This CDR3 has 14 residues. The CDR3 DNA follows: TGCGCCAGCAGCTTTGGACAGGAATCCACTGAAGCTTTCTTT. This codes for CASSFGQESTEAFF.

The chain has TRBV5-5 and TRBJ1-2, with 10 bases identical to TRBD1. Unmatched junction bases numbered 5, after V lost 0 bases and J lost 3 bases. This CDR3 is 16 amino acids long. CDR1 and CDR2 (germline): SGHKS, YYEKEE (reference sequence). Here the CDR3 reads CASSLAVGQGHYGYTF. The CDR3 coding sequence is TGTGCCAGCAGCTTGGCGGTGGGACAGGGGCACTATGGCTACACCTTC.

The chain carries TRBV7-2 and TRBJ1-1, with 9 bases that match TRBD1. Germline assignment: CDR1 SGHTA and CDR2 FQGNSA. Trimming cost V 2 bases and J 4 bases; bases outside gene matches: 5. This CDR3 has 15 residues. DNA for the CDR3: TGTGCCAGCAGCTTACTAGGGACAGGGATCACTGAAGCTTTCTTT. It is translated as CASSLLGTGITEAFF.

This chain joins TRBV5-5 and TRBJ2-1; 8 bases align to TRBD1. Germline V lookup: CDR1 SGHKS, CDR2 YYEKEE (reference sequence). Unmatched junction bases numbered 7, after V lost 2 bases and J lost 9 bases. The CDR3 has 14 amino acids. CDR3 sequence reads: CASSLMTGVAEQFF. DNA for the CDR3: TGTGCCAGCAGCTTAATGACAGGGGTCGCTGAGCAGTTCTTC.

The rearrangement links TRBV7-2 to TRBJ2-5; D unresolved. Germline CDR1 is SGHTA and CDR2 is FQGNSA. The CDR3 length is 12 residues. Trimming left V 2 bases short and J 5 bases short, with 6 bases between. The DNA of the CDR3 is TGTGCCAGCAGCTTACTCCGGGAGACCCAGTACTTC. The encoded protein is CASSLLRETQYF.

This clone has just one count. CDR3 sequence: CASSQDRWTETQETQYF. The DNA for the CDR3 is TGCGCCAGCAGCCAAGATCGGTGGACAGAAACACAAGAGACCCAGTACTTC. The J gene is TRBJ2-5, the V gene TRBV4-1; perhaps TRBD1 as D (6 bases). The CDR3 runs to 17 residues. Germline CDR1 and CDR2: MGHRA and YSYEKL. Trimming stripped 0 bases from V and 2 bases from J, with 16 bases between.

In this sample, this clone turned up a few times. The same CDR3 also results from other DNA sequences found in this sample. This chain uses TRBV23-1 with TRBJ1-2, with D possibly matching TRBD1 (5 bases). TRBV23-1 is marked as an open reading frame, function uncertain. V was shortened by 2 bases and J by 4 bases, with 23 bases between the two germline ends. This CDR3 spans 18 amino acids. Here the CDR3 reads CASSQPLPWDSRRYGYTF. The CDR3 bases are TGCGCCAGCAGTCAACCCCTCCCCTGGGACTCCCGCCGCTATGGCTACACCTTC.

The V gene is TRBV5-1, the J gene TRBJ1-1; the match to TRBD1 covers 8 bases. Trimming took 4 bases from V and 1 from J; bases not matched to a gene: 9. The CDR3 length is 16 residues. CDR1 and CDR2 from the germline V gene are SGHRS and YFSETQ. CDR3 DNA: TGCGCCAGCAGCCCGCGAGGACAGGGCCCGAACACTGAAGCTTTCTTT. Its translation is CASSPRGQGPNTEAFF.

The V call is TRBV5-4, the J call TRBJ2-7; 8 bases map to TRBD2. This CDR3 comprises 15 residues. The V gene's germline CDR1 is SGHNT and CDR2 YYREEE (reference sequence). The trim removed 0 bases at V and 4 bases at J, leaving 6 bases unmatched. DNA of the CDR3: TGTGCCAGCAGCTTGGCAGCTAGCGGGCCGTACGAGCAGTACTTC. It translates to CASSLAASGPYEQYF.

The chain is built from TRBV29-1 and TRBJ1-1; no firm D call. The CDR3 is 13 amino acids. CDR1 SQVTM and CDR2 ANQGSEA come from the germline V gene. Deletions cut 4 bases from V and 1 base from J, with 10 bases between. CDR3: CSVVTAGNTEAFF. The CDR3 DNA reads TGCAGCGTTGTCACAGCGGGGAACACTGAAGCTTTCTTT.

The sample holds one count of this clone. The rearrangement joins TRBV4-2 to TRBJ1-2; D may be TRBD1 (5 bases). The V end was cut by 0 bases, the J end by 4 bases, with 12 bases between. The CDR3 spans 15 residues. Germline CDR1 LGHNA, CDR2 YNFKEQ. CDR3 DNA sequence: TGTGCCAGCAGCCAAGATGGGCAGGGCACCTATGGCTACACCTTC. Protein product: CASSQDGQGTYGYTF.

The chain combines TRBV2 with TRBJ2-7, with D maybe TRBD2 (7 bases). This CDR3 is built from 14 residues. Germline CDR1 SNHLY, CDR2 FYNNEI. The germline V and J ends were trimmed by 2 bases and 7 bases, with 15 bases remaining between them. The DNA for the CDR3 is TGTGCCAGCAGTGAAAGGGGGGGATACGATGAGCAGTACTTC. Translated: CASSERGGYDEQYF.

This clone came up once. V and J are TRBV10-1 and TRBJ2-2; 11 nucleotides agree with TRBD1. Per the germline V gene, CDR1 is WNHNN and CDR2 is SYGVQD (reference sequence). This CDR3 region has 15 residues. With 6 bases clipped from V and 6 bases from J, the junction kept 6 bases outside the gene matches. CDR3 coding DNA: TGCGCCAGCAGGACCGGGACAGGGGGGGCCGGGGAGCTGTTTTTT. It codes for CASRTGTGGAGELFF.

The gene calls are TRBV5-1 and TRBJ1-1, with D tentatively TRBD1 (5 bases). Trimming removed 1 base from V and 1 base from J, with 14 bases in between. The CDR3 has 16 amino acids. Germline CDR1 SGHRS, CDR2 YFSETQ. The CDR3 region is CASSLSLTGQNTEAFF. The CDR3 bases are TGCGCCAGCAGCTTGTCCCTCACAGGCCAGAACACTGAAGCTTTCTTT.

CDR3: CASQLGGLTGTRNAGANVLTF. In DNA, the CDR3 is TGCGCCAGCCAGCTTGGGGGTCTCACCGGGACTAGAAACGCTGGGGCCAACGTCCTGACTTTC. This rearrangement joins TRBV5-1 to TRBJ2-6, with TRBD2 matching 8 bases. Germline V gene data show CDR1 as SGHRS and CDR2 as YFSETQ. The trim removed 7 bases at V and 2 bases at J, leaving 23 bases unmatched. This CDR3 region has 21 residues.

The chain recombines TRBV5-1 with TRBJ2-1, with a weak D call TRBD1 (7 bases). The CDR3 has 15 amino acids. Trimming shortened V by 0 bases and J by 9 bases, and 16 bases separated the two germline ends. Germline values: CDR1 SGHRS, CDR2 YFSETQ. The CDR3 DNA follows: TGCGCCAGCAGCTTGGCCCCAGGGGGGACCAGTGAGCAGTTCTTC. Translated: CASSLAPGGTSEQFF.

The genes are TRBV28 and TRBJ2-7; the D gene is possibly TRBD2 (8 bases). V lost 7 bases, J lost 7 bases, and 20 bases lay in between. CDR3 length: 14 residues. CDR1 and CDR2 from the germline V gene are MDHEN and SYDVKM. The CDR3 reads CASTPGTAGVEQYF. Here the CDR3 DNA reads TGTGCCAGCACGCCGGGGACAGCGGGAGTAGAGCAGTACTTC.